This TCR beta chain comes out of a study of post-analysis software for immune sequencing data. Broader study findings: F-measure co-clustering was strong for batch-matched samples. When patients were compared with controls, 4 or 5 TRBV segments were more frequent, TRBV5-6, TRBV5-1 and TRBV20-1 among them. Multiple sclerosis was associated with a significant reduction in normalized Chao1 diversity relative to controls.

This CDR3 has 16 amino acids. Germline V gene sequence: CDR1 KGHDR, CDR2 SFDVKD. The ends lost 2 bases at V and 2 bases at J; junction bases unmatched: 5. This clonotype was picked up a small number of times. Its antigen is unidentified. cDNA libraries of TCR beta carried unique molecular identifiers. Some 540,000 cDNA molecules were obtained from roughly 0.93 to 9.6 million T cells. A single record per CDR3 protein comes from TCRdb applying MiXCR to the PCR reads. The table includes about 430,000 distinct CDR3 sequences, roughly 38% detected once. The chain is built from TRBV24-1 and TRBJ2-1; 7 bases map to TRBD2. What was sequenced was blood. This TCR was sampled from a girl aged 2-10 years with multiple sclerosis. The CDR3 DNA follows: TGTGCCACCAGTGATTCTCTAGCGGAGGCCTACAATGAGCAGTTCTTC. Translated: CATSDSLAEAYNEQFF.